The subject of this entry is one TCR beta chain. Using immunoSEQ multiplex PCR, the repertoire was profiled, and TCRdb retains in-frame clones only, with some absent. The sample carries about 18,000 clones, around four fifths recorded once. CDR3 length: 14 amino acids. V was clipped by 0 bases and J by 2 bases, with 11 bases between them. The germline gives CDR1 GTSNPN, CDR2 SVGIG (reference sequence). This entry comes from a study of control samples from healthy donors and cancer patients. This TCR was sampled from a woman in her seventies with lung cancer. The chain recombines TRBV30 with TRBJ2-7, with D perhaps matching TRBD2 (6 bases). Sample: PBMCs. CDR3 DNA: TGTGCCTGGAGTGTACTTGCGGGGACCTACGAGCAGTACTTC. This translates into CAWSVLAGTYEQYF.